This TCR beta chain was observed in a study of human T cells and chemical hapten exposure. V lost 5 bases to trimming and J lost 4 bases, with 12 bases between them. The CDR3 has 15 amino acids. Germline-derived CDR1 and CDR2 are MNHEY and SMNVEV (reference sequence). This clonotype was seen repeatedly, ten times or more. The antigen is undetermined. Sample time point: healthy volunteer bleed at 6 weeks. The authors' total RNA extraction used unfractionated whole blood. Broader study findings: With DPC sensitization, TCRs exceeding 1 in 1000 frequency showed no change.

TCRdb reprocessed the RACE reads with MiXCR, giving one entry per CDR3 protein. The table records roughly 75,000 distinct CDR3 sequences, around 9.3% of them present only once. The receptor was isolated from a female donor in good health. Some clones in this sample may be carry-over from other donors' samples. This sequence joins TRBV27 and TRBJ1-6; a weak D match, TRBD1 (6 bases). Material for sequencing was whole blood. CDR3 DNA sequence: TGTGCCAGCAGTGATAGACAGGCATATAATTCACCCCTCCACTTT. It yields the protein CASSDRQAYNSPLHF.